What follows describes a single TCR beta chain. The data were obtained in a study of cytomegalovirus exposure and HLA in healthy donors. Primers for the PCR totalled 60 Vbeta and 13 Jbeta. TCRdb's copy holds only in-frame clones and misses some; the assay was immunoSEQ multiplex PCR. The sample table includes approximately 42,000 clones. CDR1 SGHAT and CDR2 FQNNGV come from the germline V gene. This CDR3 spans 15 amino acids. The chain recombines TRBV11-2 with TRBJ2-5; D may be TRBD1 (6 bases). The J call may be incorrect, as the DNA end agrees better with TRBJ2-7. Input material: PBMCs. This TCR derives from a male donor in good health and CMV-seronegative. The CDR3 is CASSPNPRGVYEQYF. CDR3 coding DNA: TGTGCCAGCAGTCCTAACCCCAGGGGAGTCTACGAGCAGTACTTC.